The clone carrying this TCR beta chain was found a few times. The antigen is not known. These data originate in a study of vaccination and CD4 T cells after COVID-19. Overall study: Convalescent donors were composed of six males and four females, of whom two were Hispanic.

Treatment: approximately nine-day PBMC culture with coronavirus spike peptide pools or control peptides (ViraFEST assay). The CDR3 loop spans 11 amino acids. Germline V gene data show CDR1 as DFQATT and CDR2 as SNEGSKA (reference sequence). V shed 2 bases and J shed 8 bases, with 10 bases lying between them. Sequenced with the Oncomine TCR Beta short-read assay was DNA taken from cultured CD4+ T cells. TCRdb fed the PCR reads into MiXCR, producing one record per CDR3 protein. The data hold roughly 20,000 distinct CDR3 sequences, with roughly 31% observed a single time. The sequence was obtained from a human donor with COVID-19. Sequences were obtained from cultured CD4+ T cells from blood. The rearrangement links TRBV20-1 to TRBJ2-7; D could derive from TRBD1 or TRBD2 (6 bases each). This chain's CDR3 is CSARSGGQQYF. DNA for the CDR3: TGCAGTGCTAGATCTGGGGGGCAGCAGTACTTC.